This T cell receptor (beta chain) was obtained from a study of T cells in Graves' hyperthyroidism and ophthalmopathy. On the study more broadly: Pretreatment peripheral blood was obtained at initial diagnosis. General study points: A model of 13 V-J pairs discriminated ophthalmopathy from stable hyperthyroidism. Blood also showed most of the thyroid clonotypes that were expanded above 0.001. A median roughly six months before onset, the model predicted ophthalmopathy.

The CDR3 runs to 13 residues. The V and J ends lost 4 bases and 2 bases respectively, with 8 bases between them. Germline CDR1 and CDR2: KGHSH and LQKENI. Ten or more counts support this clonotype. Its antigen is undetermined. From RNA transcripts, TCR beta CDR3 regions were amplified. TCR CDR3 regions were first amplified by RT-PCR with HTBI primers. TCRdb reprocessed the multiplex PCR reads via MiXCR and lists one record per CDR3 protein. The sample consists of around 250,000 distinct CDR3 sequences, 14% to 15% of them appearing once. The clonotype comes from a woman between 40 and 50 years old with Graves' hyperthyroidism that later progressed to Graves' ophthalmopathy. The sample was blood. This chain links TRBV18 with TRBJ1-2; D is perhaps TRBD1 (6 bases). The CDR3 protein is CASSRTENYGYTF. In DNA, the CDR3 is TGTGCCAGCTCACGGACAGAGAACTATGGCTACACCTTC.